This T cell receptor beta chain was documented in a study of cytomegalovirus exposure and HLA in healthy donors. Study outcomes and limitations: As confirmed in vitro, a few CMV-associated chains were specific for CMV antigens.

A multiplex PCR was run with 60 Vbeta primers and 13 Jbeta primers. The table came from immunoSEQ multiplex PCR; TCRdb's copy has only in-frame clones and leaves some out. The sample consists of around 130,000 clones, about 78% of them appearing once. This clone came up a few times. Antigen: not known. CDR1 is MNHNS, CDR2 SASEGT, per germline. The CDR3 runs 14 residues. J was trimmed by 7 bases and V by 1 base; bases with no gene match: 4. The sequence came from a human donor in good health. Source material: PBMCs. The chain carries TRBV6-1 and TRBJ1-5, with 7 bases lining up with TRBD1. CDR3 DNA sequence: TGTGCCAGCAGTGAAGGACAGGGTGGGCAGCCCCAGCATTTT. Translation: CASSEGQGGQPQHF.